One and the same sample provided the 29 T cell receptor beta chains below, sequenced in a study of CD8 T cells in ankylosing spondylitis. Via MiXCR, TCRdb re-called the 5' RACE reads, giving one row per CDR3 protein. This table holds about 250,000 distinct CDR3 sequences, less than 9.5% found once. The material sequenced was blood, either unsorted or a sorted T cell fraction (not recorded which). Receptors were obtained from a female donor with ankylosing spondylitis or in good health (not recorded which).

The V and J genes are TRBV27 and TRBJ1-2; D is ambiguous. From germline, CDR1 is MNHEY and CDR2 SMNVEV (reference sequence). There are 13 residues in the CDR3. V was clipped by 6 bases and J by 1 base, with 9 bases between them. CDR3 coding DNA: TGTGCCAGCAGCCGTGCGGGTAACTATGGCTACACCTTC. This encodes CASSRAGNYGYTF.

This clonotype was found many times. This chain joins TRBV13 and TRBJ2-3; 10 nucleotides line up with TRBD2. Unmatched junction bases numbered 7, after V lost 5 bases and J lost 5 bases. The CDR3 has 15 residues. The germline V gene encodes CDR1 PRHDT and CDR2 FYEKMQ (reference sequence). CDR3 sequence: CASSRLAGGGDTQYF. The CDR3 DNA reads TGTGCCAGCAGCCGCTTAGCGGGAGGTGGAGATACGCAGTATTTT.

This clonotype was detected ten times or more. The V call is TRBV5-1, the J call TRBJ2-2, with TRBD1 identical over 9 bases. Unmatched junction bases numbered 10, after V lost 6 bases and J lost 7 bases. The CDR3 loop spans 15 amino acids. Germline V gene data show CDR1 as SGHRS and CDR2 as YFSETQ. CDR3 region: CASKRTGAGIGELFF. In DNA, the CDR3 is TGCGCCAGCAAACGGACAGGGGCTGGTATCGGGGAGCTGTTTTTT.

This clonotype was detected ten times or more. V and J are TRBV18 and TRBJ1-2; D may be TRBD1 (6 bases). Germline loops: CDR1 KGHSH, CDR2 LQKENI. The CDR3 covers 14 residues. Trimming pared 0 bases from V and 7 bases from J, leaving 12 bases between. The CDR3 region has the DNA TGTGCCAGCTCACCACCGAACAGGGAAGGTGGCTACACCTTC. This codes for CASSPPNREGGYTF.

This clonotype was picked up a small number of times. The chain uses TRBV7-2 and TRBJ2-1, with 10 bases that match TRBD2. The CDR3 sequence is 15 residues long. The V gene end was trimmed by 0 bases and the J gene end by 8 bases; junction bases not matched to a gene: 4. Germline CDR1 SGHTA, CDR2 FQGNSA. CDR3 bases: TGTGCCAGCAGCTTAGCGGCTAGCGGGAGTTATGAGCAGTTCTTC. Translated, it gives CASSLAASGSYEQFF.

The sample holds a few counts of this clonotype. The chain is built from TRBV7-2 and TRBJ2-2; TRBD2 agrees at 9 bases. This CDR3 spans 16 amino acids. CDR1 SGHTA and CDR2 FQGNSA come from the germline V gene. V trimming: 5 bases; J trimming: 3 bases; junction bases outside the gene matches: 7. DNA of the CDR3: TGTGCCAGCAGCAAATTTAGCGGGAGAGACACCGGGGAGCTGTTTTTT. It codes for CASSKFSGRDTGELFF.

This chain links TRBV14 with TRBJ2-7, with 9 bases fitting TRBD1. Per the germline V gene, CDR1 is SGHDN and CDR2 is FVKESK. The CDR3 spans 14 residues. V was pared by 3 bases and J by 7 bases, with 7 bases of the junction left unmatched. CDR3 protein: CASSHPGTGREQYF. The CDR3 region has the DNA TGTGCCAGCAGCCACCCCGGGACAGGGAGGGAGCAGTACTTC.

Many counts were recorded for this clonotype. The V call is TRBV20-1, the J call TRBJ2-2; D remains unclear. This CDR3 contains 13 residues. Germline loops: CDR1 DFQATT, CDR2 SNEGSKA (reference sequence). Trimming cost V 5 bases and J 6 bases, with 13 bases left between them. In DNA, the CDR3 is TGCAGTGCTCCGTTAATAAGGGCCGGGGAGCTGTTTTTT. It encodes CSAPLIRAGELFF.

In its sample, this clonotype was seen many times. J is TRBJ2-2 and V is TRBV9; possibly TRBD2 for D (6 bases). Trimming stripped 2 bases from V and 1 base from J, with 12 bases between. CDR1 is SGDLS, CDR2 YYNGEE, per germline. This CDR3 has 16 residues. Here the CDR3 DNA reads TGTGCCAGCAGCGTGGCCGGGACTCTGAACACCGGGGAGCTGTTTTTT. It yields the protein CASSVAGTLNTGELFF.

This clonotype was found many times. Germline and junction disagree at one end, which may indicate a read error. This chain connects TRBV7-7 to TRBJ1-2; D ambiguous. CDR1 SSHAT and CDR2 FNYEAQ come from the germline V gene (reference sequence). The CDR3 runs 16 residues. For the CDR3, the DNA is TGTGCTAGCAGCTTAGGGCTCCTGACCCTCTTGAGGGGCTACACCTTC. This sequence encodes CASSLGLLTLLRGYTF.

This clonotype was detected ten times or more. The V and J genes are TRBV3-1 and TRBJ2-1; D is ambiguous. This CDR3 region has 14 residues. Germline loops: CDR1 LGHDT, CDR2 YNNKEL (reference sequence). Trimming took off 0 bases at V and 7 bases at J, with 10 bases between the two ends. The CDR3 nucleotides are TGTGCCAGCAGCCAAGATAGTAGGCGAAATGAGCAGTTCTTC. It codes for CASSQDSRRNEQFF.

Ten or more counts support this clonotype. This chain connects TRBV20-1 to TRBJ2-7, with 8 bases lining up with TRBD2. From germline, CDR1 is DFQATT and CDR2 SNEGSKA (reference sequence). The CDR3 sequence is 15 residues long. Trimming took 0 bases from V and 5 from J; bases not matched to a gene: 9. The CDR3 DNA reads TGCAGTGCTAGAGATCGCGTAAGCGGGAGCCACGAGCAGTACTTC. Encoded protein: CSARDRVSGSHEQYF.

The table lists this clonotype with a few counts. The chain recombines TRBV11-1 with TRBJ2-2; either TRBD1 or TRBD2 may fit D (6 bases each). The CDR3 contains 12 residues. V gave up 11 bases and J gave up 5 bases, with 12 bases separating them. Germline V gives CDR1 SGHAT, CDR2 FQDESV (reference sequence). CDR3 region: CAVQGGTGELFF. The CDR3 DNA reads TGTGCCGTACAGGGAGGAACCGGGGAGCTGTTTTTT.

This clonotype has at least ten counts. The rearrangement joins TRBV6-2 or TRBV6-3 to TRBJ2-1; weak D call: TRBD2 (6 bases). V was pared by 2 bases and J by 0 bases, with 23 bases between. The CDR3 spans 20 residues. Per the germline V gene, CDR1 is MNHEY and CDR2 is SVGEGT. The DNA of the CDR3 is TGTGCCAGCAGTTACCGGGCAGGAGGGCCCTTTTCGAGCTCCTACAATGAGCAGTTCTTC. Amino acid sequence: CASSYRAGGPFSSSYNEQFF.

The sample holds many counts of this clonotype. CDR3 nucleotide sequence: TGCGCCAGCAGCCATGAAATTCTAAACACTGAAGCTTTCTTT. It is translated as CASSHEILNTEAFF. V gene TRBV4-1 combines with J gene TRBJ1-1; unclear D gene. The CDR3 is 14 residues long. Trimming shortened V by 3 bases and J by 2 bases, and 10 bases separated the two germline ends. CDR1 and CDR2 from the germline V gene are MGHRA and YSYEKL.

This clonotype was seen at least ten times. J is TRBJ2-3 and V is TRBV2; D call uncertain. This CDR3 is built from 15 residues. Germline V gene sequence: CDR1 SNHLY, CDR2 FYNNEI. The V gene lost 6 bases and the J gene lost 1 base, with 14 bases spanning the gap. The CDR3 spells CASSVRWQRTDTQYF. The CDR3 DNA sequence: TGTGCCAGCAGCGTCAGGTGGCAGCGCACAGATACGCAGTATTTT.

This clonotype was counted ten times or more. This chain links TRBV20-1 with TRBJ2-7; 9 nucleotides align to TRBD2. The CDR3 is 13 residues long. Germline loops: CDR1 DFQATT, CDR2 SNEGSKA (reference sequence). Trimming cost V 6 bases and J 4 bases; bases outside gene matches: 7. CDR3 residues: CSAREGLDYEQYF. The DNA for the CDR3 is TGCAGTGCGCGGGAGGGCCTGGATTACGAGCAGTACTTC.

This clonotype has at least ten counts. This chain uses TRBV3-1 with TRBJ1-1; D gene unclear. Trimming cost V 5 bases and J 4 bases, with 14 bases left between them. The CDR3 is made up of 14 amino acids. CDR1 LGHDT and CDR2 YNNKEL come from the germline V gene (reference sequence). In nucleotides, the CDR3 is TGTGCCAGCAGCTTCCCGAGTGATTCCACTGAAGCTTTCTTT. This gives the protein CASSFPSDSTEAFF.

This clonotype has a count of ten or more. The chain joins TRBV5-6 to TRBJ2-3; the match to TRBD2 covers 12 bases. The CDR3 is made up of 17 amino acids. The V gene end was trimmed by 1 base and the J gene end by 2 bases; junction bases not matched to a gene: 5. The germline V gene has CDR1 SGHDT and CDR2 YYEEEE. The CDR3 spells CASSLFGTSGLTDTQYF. The CDR3 region has the DNA TGTGCCAGCAGCTTGTTTGGGACTAGCGGGCTCACAGATACGCAGTATTTT.

Turning to this clonotype: Possible read error: a much larger clone is one base away. CDR3 residues: CASRPSSTETQYF. The CDR3 bases are TGTGCCAGCAGGCCTAGTTCCACAGAGACCCAGTACTTC. V usage is TRBV7-8 and J usage is TRBJ2-5; D gene ambiguous. The CDR3 contains 13 residues. Trimming took off 6 bases at V and 4 bases at J, with 12 bases between the two ends. Germline CDR1 reads SGHVS; CDR2 reads FQNEAQ. The complete variable domain, with remaining parts taken from reference TRBV7-8 and TRBJ2-5, reads GAGVSQSPRYKVAKRGQDVALRCDPISGHVSLFWYQQALGQGPEFLTYFQNEAQLDKSGLPSDRFFAERPEGSVSTLKIQRTQQEDSAVYLCASRPSSTETQYFGPGTRLLVL.

This clonotype was observed many times. This sequence joins TRBV29-1 and TRBJ2-5; the D gene is possibly TRBD1 (7 bases). Trimming took off 4 bases at V and 5 bases at J, with 14 bases between the two ends. Germline CDR1 SQVTM, CDR2 ANQGSEA. The CDR3 covers 13 residues. Written as DNA, the CDR3 is TGCAGCGTTGCCCCCAGGGGGGACGAGACCCAGTACTTC. It translates to CSVAPRGDETQYF.

There are many counts of this clonotype. The V gene is TRBV7-9, the J gene TRBJ2-3; D is undetermined. The germline V gene encodes CDR1 SEHNR and CDR2 FQNEAQ (reference sequence). V dropped 5 bases and J dropped 4 bases, with 16 bases sitting between them. The length of the CDR3 is 15 residues. The CDR3 sequence: CASSPSFPLADTQYF. Here the CDR3 DNA reads TGTGCCAGCAGCCCTAGTTTCCCACTCGCAGATACGCAGTATTTT. The full variable domain, its missing parts supplied by reference TRBV7-9 and TRBJ2-3, is DTGVSQNPRHKITKRGQNVTFRCDPISEHNRLYWYRQTLGQGPEFLTYFQNEAQLEKSRLLSDRFSAERPKGSFSTLEIQRTEQGDSAMYLCASSPSFPLADTQYFGPGTRLTVL.

The chain links TRBV7-9 to TRBJ2-7; no clear D gene. Germline V gene lookup returns CDR1 SEHNR and CDR2 FQNEAQ (reference sequence). The CDR3 totals 14 residues. Deletions cut 1 base from V and 9 bases from J, with 16 bases between. The CDR3 reads CASSLVTDPWLQYF. CDR3 nucleotide sequence: TGTGCCAGCAGCTTAGTTACGGACCCTTGGTTGCAGTACTTC.

The sample holds many counts of this clonotype. The J gene is TRBJ2-1, the V gene TRBV7-9; D ambiguous. The CDR3 consists of 12 residues. Germline CDR1 and CDR2: SEHNR and FQNEAQ (reference sequence). Trimming removed 5 bases from V and 9 bases from J, with 11 bases in between. The CDR3 nucleotides read TGTGCCAGCAGCACGAGCGCCGGTGAGCAGTTCTTC. It is translated as CASSTSAGEQFF.

This clonotype came up once. The chain uses TRBV29-1 and TRBJ2-3; the match to TRBD2 covers 9 bases. This CDR3 region has 12 residues. Trimming at V came to 8 bases and at J to 3 bases, leaving 3 bases not matched to a gene. Germline CDR1 reads SQVTM; CDR2 reads ANQGSEA. This CDR3 is CSHGLATDTQYF. The CDR3 DNA reads as TGCAGCCACGGACTAGCGACAGATACGCAGTATTTT.

The table lists this clonotype with many counts. The J gene is TRBJ2-2, the V gene TRBV29-1; TRBD2 is a possible D gene (6 bases). Trimming pared 1 base from V and 4 bases from J, leaving 10 bases between. The CDR3 length is 14 residues. Germline CDR1 is SQVTM and CDR2 is ANQGSEA. In DNA form, the CDR3 reads TGCAGCGTTGAAGGGTGGGGAGGCACCGGGGAGCTGTTTTTT. Its translation: CSVEGWGGTGELFF.

Worth noting for this clonotype: A much more abundant neighbour one base away suggests this may be a read error. The rearrangement uses TRBV7-7 and TRBJ2-1, with 7 bases that match TRBD2. CDR1 and CDR2 (germline): SSHAT, FNYEAQ (reference sequence). The CDR3 is 15 residues long. CDR3 nucleotides: TGTACCAGCAGCTTATCCAGCGGGAAAGGACATGAGCAGTTCTTC. Translated: CTSSLSSGKGHEQFF.

This clonotype was recorded many times. This chain joins TRBV6-2 or TRBV6-3 and TRBJ1-1, with D perhaps matching TRBD1 (5 bases). The V gene lost 4 bases and the J gene lost 6 bases, with 15 bases spanning the gap. The germline V gene encodes CDR1 MNHEY and CDR2 SVGEGT. This CDR3 contains 14 residues. The DNA for the CDR3 is TGTGCCAGCAGTTTTGCAGGGCTGGGCTCTGAAGCTTTCTTT. Encoded protein: CASSFAGLGSEAFF.

This clonotype was counted many times. The chain carries TRBV4-3 and TRBJ2-7; a weak D match, TRBD1 (5 bases). The CDR3 extends over 18 amino acids. Trimming left V 0 bases short and J 2 bases short, with 20 bases between. Germline V gives CDR1 LGHNA, CDR2 YSLEER. The CDR3 is CASSQELGIQGIPYEQYF. The CDR3 DNA is TGCGCCAGCAGCCAAGAGTTGGGCATTCAGGGCATCCCCTACGAGCAGTACTTC.